The 15 T cell receptor beta chains below were found in one sample sequenced in a study of OX40 agonist ivuxolimab in advanced cancers. Here immunoSEQ multiplex PCR was the method, and the copy in TCRdb shows in-frame clones only, minus some. The sample has over 90,000 clones; approximately 94% are singletons. This material consisted of CD4+ or CD8+ T cells sorted from blood, taken in a trial of the OX40 agonist ivuxolimab. Receptors were obtained from an adult with an advanced solid tumor such as melanoma, head and neck, liver or kidney cancer.

J is TRBJ1-1 and V is TRBV7-2; D is unresolved. The CDR3 extends over 14 amino acids. Germline V CDR1 and CDR2: SGHTA, FQGNSA. V was cut by 0 bases and J by 4 bases, with 9 bases left in between. This chain's CDR3 is CASSLARSATEAFF. DNA for the CDR3: TGTGCCAGCAGCTTAGCCAGGTCCGCCACTGAAGCTTTCTTT.

The genes are TRBV6-5 and TRBJ2-1; 11 nucleotides align to TRBD2. Germline V gene data show CDR1 as MNHEY and CDR2 as SVGAGI. The CDR3 loop spans 14 amino acids. V lost 1 base, J lost 8 bases, and 1 base stayed unmatched. The CDR3 nucleotides read TGTGCCAGCAGTTACTTGGGACTAGCGGATGAGCAGTTCTTC. Protein: CASSYLGLADEQFF.

The chain is built from TRBV6-5 and TRBJ2-7; possibly TRBD2 for D (7 bases). Germline V gene data show CDR1 as MNHEY and CDR2 as SVGAGI. V gave up 2 bases and J gave up 2 bases, with 13 bases separating them. The CDR3 runs 15 residues. CDR3 DNA sequence: TGTGCCAGCAGTTACGGGGGGGCAGAACCCTACGAGCAGTACTTC. It is translated as CASSYGGAEPYEQYF.

The rearrangement links TRBV29-1 to TRBJ2-2; 7 bases agree with TRBD1. The V gene's germline CDR1 is SQVTM and CDR2 ANQGSEA. V trimming: 4 bases; J trimming: 0 bases; junction bases outside the gene matches: 5. This CDR3 comprises 15 residues. The CDR3 reads CSVGKGASNTGELFF. In DNA, the CDR3 is TGCAGCGTTGGAAAGGGGGCTTCGAACACCGGGGAGCTGTTTTTT.

This chain connects TRBV4-2 to TRBJ2-3; D may be TRBD1 (6 bases). The germline V gene encodes CDR1 LGHNA and CDR2 YNFKEQ. V was shortened by 4 bases and J by 6 bases, with 23 bases between the two germline ends. This CDR3 has 17 residues. The CDR3 loop is CASSPGPDYRTADTQYF. CDR3 DNA: TGTGCCAGCAGCCCGGGACCCGACTACCGGACAGCTGATACGCAGTATTTT.

The chain couples TRBV7-7 to TRBJ2-7; the D is unclear. The CDR3 has 13 amino acids. V shed 5 bases and J shed 4 bases, with 12 bases lying between them. Germline V lookup: CDR1 SSHAT, CDR2 FNYEAQ (reference sequence). Here the CDR3 DNA reads TGTGCCAGCAGCCCCTCGGGCCTTTACGAGCAGTACTTC. Translated: CASSPSGLYEQYF.

The chain joins TRBV18 to TRBJ1-1; the D is unclear. Trimming removed 2 bases at V and 0 bases at J, with 10 bases between. Germline CDR1 and CDR2: KGHSH and LQKENI. The CDR3 contains 15 residues. For the CDR3, the DNA is TGTGCCAGCTCACCAAGCGCAGCTATGAACACTGAAGCTTTCTTT. It codes for CASSPSAAMNTEAFF.

The chain joins TRBV27 to TRBJ2-7; 9 positions match TRBD1. This CDR3 contains 20 residues. J gave up 5 bases and V 0 bases, and 20 bases lay outside the gene matches. CDR1 is MNHEY, CDR2 SMNVEV, per germline (reference sequence). The CDR3 loop reads CASSLSAYTRGGQGRNEQYF. The CDR3 region has the DNA TGTGCCAGCAGTTTATCGGCTTACACAAGAGGAGGACAGGGGAGGAACGAGCAGTACTTC.

The genes are TRBV7-2 and TRBJ2-7; 7 bases align to TRBD1. Germline V lookup: CDR1 SGHTA, CDR2 FQGNSA. The V segment lost 6 bases and the J segment 5 bases; nucleotides outside the gene matches: 13. The CDR3 is 15 amino acids. Here the CDR3 reads CASSQYGTASNEQYF. The CDR3 bases are TGTGCCAGCAGTCAATACGGGACAGCGAGCAACGAGCAGTACTTC.

V gene TRBV7-9 combines with J gene TRBJ1-4; D gene uncertain. The CDR3 length is 17 residues. The germline V gene has CDR1 SEHNR and CDR2 FQNEAQ (reference sequence). Trimming removed 1 base at V and 4 bases at J, with 16 bases between. The CDR3 reads CASSLGVGGPINEKLFF. CDR3 coding DNA: TGTGCCAGCAGCTTAGGAGTTGGTGGACCGATTAATGAAAAACTGTTTTTT.

The gene calls are TRBV9 and TRBJ1-2, with D possibly TRBD1 on 6 matching bases. CDR1 is SGDLS, CDR2 YYNGEE, per germline. This CDR3 is 15 amino acids long. The V end was cut by 0 bases, the J end by 8 bases, with 17 bases between. Written as DNA, the CDR3 is TGTGCCAGCAGCGTAGCCCTCGACAGGCCGAAGGGCTACACCTTC. Amino acid sequence: CASSVALDRPKGYTF.

The chain joins TRBV21-1 to TRBJ2-3. TRBV21-1 is classified as a pseudogene. This CDR3 region has 14 residues. CDR3 in DNA: TGTGCCAGCAGCCGGAAGATAAGCACAGATACGCAGTATTTT. Protein sequence: CASSRKISTDTQYF.

The V call is TRBV4-1, the J call TRBJ2-7; the D gene is possibly TRBD2 (7 bases). The CDR3 covers 17 residues. The germline CDR1 and CDR2 sequences are MGHRA and YSYEKL. Trimming shortened V by 0 bases and J by 6 bases, and 21 bases separated the two germline ends. CDR3 residues: CASSQDGVGGQLSEQYF. The CDR3 coding sequence is TGCGCCAGCAGCCAAGATGGGGTCGGGGGGCAATTGAGCGAGCAGTACTTC.

The genes are TRBV4-3 and TRBJ2-7, with TRBD2 as a possible D gene (6 bases). Per the germline V gene, CDR1 is LGHNA and CDR2 is YSLEER. Trimming removed 4 bases from V and 6 bases from J, with 16 bases in between. The CDR3 is made up of 14 amino acids. This CDR3 reads CASSLLASGVEQYF. DNA of the CDR3: TGCGCCAGCAGCCTTTTGGCTTCGGGGGTCGAGCAGTACTTC.

This clone was detected once. The rearrangement links TRBV9 to TRBJ2-7; 15 bases line up with TRBD2. Germline-derived CDR1 and CDR2 are SGDLS and YYNGEE. The CDR3 sequence is 16 residues long. Trimming at V came to 4 bases and at J to 6 bases, leaving 8 bases not matched to a gene. CDR3 sequence reads: CASSPTGLAGGREQYF. The CDR3 DNA sequence: TGTGCCAGCAGCCCAACCGGACTAGCGGGGGGGCGCGAGCAGTACTTC.